This TCR beta chain was documented in a study of blood T cell repertoires in COVID-19. Background on the study: Samples of COVID-19 (acute and convalescent) were obtained from the United States, Italy and Spain. The cDNA or gDNA used as material had been derived from T cells, B-cell-depleted T cells, or PBMCs.

Original analysis: Amplifying reference gene primers gave estimates of nucleated cell counts. TCRdb keeps only in-frame clones here, not all; method: immunoSEQ multiplex PCR. V and J calls and clone size are as listed in that table; D and trimming were resolved from the DNA. The sample consists of roughly 200,000 clones, about 88% of them appearing once. Trimming removed 6 bases at V and 0 bases at J, with 5 bases between. Germline values: CDR1 MNHEY, CDR2 SVGAGI. CDR3 length equals 12 residues. The clonotype was recovered from a woman aged 40 to 50 who had recovered from COVID-19. The chain carries TRBV6-5 and TRBJ1-2; the D is unclear. The sequenced material came from peripheral blood. CDR3 sequence (DNA): TGTGCCAGCAGGGCGGCTAACTATGGCTACACCTTC. Encoded protein: CASRAANYGYTF.